This entry lists 21 T cell receptor beta chains sequenced from one sample in a study of immune heterogeneity within non-small cell lung tumors. Genomic DNA extracted from bulk tumor tissue served as template. A total of 600 ng was used per sample. Primary tumors were biopsied several times each, far apart, intraoperatively. The study cohort was described as untreated, and its members had newly diagnosed non-small cell lung cancer. They went on to have curative surgery. Multiplex PCR relied on 32 V and 13 J primers to amplify TCR beta CDR3. MiXCR, applied by TCRdb to the multiplex PCR reads, yields one record per CDR3 protein. The data show some 9,900 distinct CDR3 sequences, roughly 29% seen once. Material for sequencing was lung tumor tissue. These receptor sequences come from a woman between 45 and 65 years old with non-small cell lung cancer.

V gene TRBV29-1 combines with J gene TRBJ2-2; TRBD2 agrees at 7 bases. This CDR3 contains 15 residues. V lost 6 bases and J lost 2; bases outside the gene matches: 9. Germline loops: CDR1 SQVTM, CDR2 ANQGSEA. The CDR3 coding sequence is TGCAGCGTAGTACTAGCGCCATTTAACACCGGGGAGCTGTTTTTT. Amino acid sequence: CSVVLAPFNTGELFF.

This clonotype was seen ten or more times. The V gene is TRBV3-1, the J gene TRBJ2-5; TRBD1 is a possible D gene (6 bases). The V and J ends lost 4 bases and 4 bases respectively, with 16 bases between them. CDR1 is LGHDT, CDR2 YNNKEL, per germline (reference sequence). CDR3 size: 15 residues. The CDR3, as DNA: TGTGCCAGCAGCCCCACCAGGACAGTCGGAGAGACCCAGTACTTC. Translated, it gives CASSPTRTVGETQYF.

This clonotype was counted ten times or more. V gene TRBV10-2 combines with J gene TRBJ2-1; D uncertain. The germline V and J ends were trimmed by 6 bases and 9 bases, with 15 bases remaining between them. The CDR3 is 13 amino acids. CDR1 WSHSY and CDR2 SAAADI come from the germline V gene. Written as DNA, the CDR3 is TGCGCCAGCAGCAACCCCAACGTAGCTGAGCAGTTCTTC. The encoded protein is CASSNPNVAEQFF.

The J gene is TRBJ1-6, the V gene TRBV10-2, with TRBD1 identical over 8 bases. The V and J ends lost 3 bases and 7 bases, in that order; junction bases with no gene match: 8. The V gene's germline CDR1 is WSHSY and CDR2 SAAADI. The CDR3 has 16 amino acids. Written as DNA, the CDR3 is TGCGCCAGCAGTGATGGTCAGGGGGCCGGGAATTCACCCCTCCACTTT. Translation: CASSDGQGAGNSPLHF.

This clonotype was counted ten times or more. The chain joins TRBV30 to TRBJ1-3, with D perhaps matching TRBD1 (6 bases). This CDR3 contains 14 residues. Germline assignment: CDR1 GTSNPN and CDR2 SVGIG (reference sequence). The germline V and J ends were trimmed by 6 bases and 2 bases, with 14 bases remaining between them. CDR3 sequence: CACSKRGAGNTIYF. The DNA for the CDR3 is TGTGCCTGCTCAAAAAGGGGGGCTGGAAACACCATATATTTT.

Concerning this clonotype: The junction and the germline gene differ at one end; a read error may be behind it. The chain couples TRBV4-1 to TRBJ2-2; TRBD2 agrees at 7 bases. Germline CDR1 reads MGHRA; CDR2 reads YSYEKL. The CDR3 is made up of 19 amino acids. Here the CDR3 reads CASSQDPLGAGRGTGEPFF. CDR3 DNA sequence: TGCGCCAGCAGCCAAGACCCTCTTGGAGCGGGACGAGGCACCGGGGAGCCGTTTTTT.

The rearrangement joins TRBV3-1 to TRBJ2-7, with D possibly matching TRBD1 (6 bases). This CDR3 region has 15 residues. Trimming left V 4 bases short and J 1 base short, with 14 bases between. Germline CDR1 is LGHDT and CDR2 is YNNKEL (reference sequence). The CDR3 coding sequence is TGTGCCAGCAGCCCCAGGTGGGACAATTCCTACGAGCAGTACTTC. Amino acids: CASSPRWDNSYEQYF.

In the case of this clonotype: This may be a read error: a much more frequent sequence differs by one nucleotide. The V call is TRBV6-9, the J call TRBJ1-5, with a possible D match to TRBD1 (6 bases). CDR3 length: 14 amino acids. Germline values: CDR1 MNHGY, CDR2 SVAAGI. In nucleotides, the CDR3 is TGTGCCAGCAGTTTAGGACAGAGCAATCATCCCCAGCATTTT. Translated, it gives CASSLGQSNHPQHF.

Regarding this clonotype: At one end the junction does not follow the germline gene, possibly because of a read error. The genes are TRBV12-3 or TRBV12-4 and TRBJ1-5; D is possibly TRBD2 (5 bases). The J call may be incorrect, as the DNA end agrees better with TRBJ2-3. The length of the CDR3 is 14 residues. The CDR3 nucleotides are TGTGCCAGCAGTTCACGGACTGTAACAGATGCGCAGTATTTT. Encoded protein: CASSSRTVTDAQYF.

This clonotype was seen at least ten times. The V call is TRBV5-1, the J call TRBJ2-7; D is possibly TRBD2 (5 bases). The CDR3 is 13 residues long. Trimming took 3 bases from V and 5 from J, leaving 12 bases between them. CDR1 SGHRS and CDR2 YFSETQ come from the germline V gene. The chain's CDR3 is CASSSVPGNEQYF. The CDR3 DNA follows: TGCGCCAGCAGCTCTGTCCCGGGGAACGAGCAGTACTTC.

This clonotype is medium-sized (0.01 to 0.1%). The CDR3 nucleotides read TGTGCCAGCAGCTTGCAGTCACCGGGACTAGTGAATGAGCAGTTCTTC. Protein: CASSLQSPGLVNEQFF. V gene TRBV11-2 combines with J gene TRBJ2-1; 8 nucleotides agree with TRBD2. CDR1 is SGHAT, CDR2 FQNNGV, per germline. The CDR3 is made up of 16 amino acids. V shed 3 bases and J 7 bases; nucleotides not matched to a gene: 11. The whole variable domain, filled in from reference TRBV11-2 and TRBJ2-1, reads EAGVAQSPRYKIIEKRQSVAFWCNPISGHATLYWYQQILGQGPKLLIQFQNNGVVDDSQLPKDRFSAERLKGVDSTLKIQPAKLEDSAVYLCASSLQSPGLVNEQFFGPGTRLTVL.

The DNA of the CDR3 is TGTGCCACCAGTCACGGGGGGGGAATGGAAGAGACCCAGTACTTC. Its translation: CATSHGGGMEETQYF. The chain carries TRBV24-1 and TRBJ2-5, with 8 bases fitting TRBD2. This CDR3 is built from 15 residues. Per germline, CDR1 KGHDR and CDR2 SFDVKD. Trimming at V came to 6 bases and at J to 3 bases, leaving 8 bases not matched to a gene.

This clonotype has a single count. A much larger clone lies a single base off, so this may be a read error. The chain recombines TRBV19 with TRBJ1-1, with a tentative D call TRBD1 (6 bases). Germline V lookup: CDR1 LNHDA, CDR2 SQIVND (reference sequence). V lost 0 bases, J lost 13 bases, and 18 bases lay in between. CDR3 length: 14 amino acids. DNA for the CDR3: TGTGCCAGTAGTATAGATCCCCACCGGGGGCAAGATTTCTTT. Its translation: CASSIDPHRGQDFF.

The table lists this clonotype with many counts. The chain combines TRBV24-1 with TRBJ2-2, with 9 bases aligning to TRBD1. Germline values: CDR1 KGHDR, CDR2 SFDVKD. Germline trimming cut 4 bases from V and 6 bases from J; bases unmatched to any gene: 2. This CDR3 spans 14 amino acids. CDR3 sequence reads: CATSETGGPGELFF. The CDR3 DNA reads as TGTGCCACCAGTGAAACAGGGGGCCCCGGGGAGCTGTTTTTT.

This clonotype was seen at least ten times. The J gene is TRBJ2-3, the V gene TRBV7-8; TRBD2 agrees at 7 bases. The ends lost 1 base at V and 5 bases at J; junction bases unmatched: 9. The length of the CDR3 is 16 residues. CDR1 and CDR2 (germline): SGHVS, FQNEAQ. The chain's CDR3 is CASSLGAGNLRDTQYF. The CDR3 nucleotides are TGTGCCAGCAGCTTAGGAGCGGGGAACCTTCGAGATACGCAGTATTTT.

This clonotype was recorded at least ten times. The chain links TRBV5-1 to TRBJ1-1; D perhaps matches TRBD1 (6 bases). The CDR3 contains 15 residues. V was cut by 4 bases and J by 3 bases, with 16 bases left in between. The germline CDR1 and CDR2 sequences are SGHRS and YFSETQ. This CDR3 reads CASSRRGREYTEAFF. CDR3 DNA: TGCGCCAGCAGCCGCAGGGGAAGGGAGTACACTGAAGCTTTCTTT.

As concerns this clonotype: It may be a read error: a sequence one base away is much more abundant. The rearrangement uses TRBV6-1 and TRBJ1-1, with D possibly matching TRBD1 (5 bases). V was clipped by 6 bases and J by 4 bases, with 15 bases between them. There are 14 residues in the CDR3. The germline V gene encodes CDR1 MNHNS and CDR2 SASEGT. The CDR3 DNA reads as TGTGCCAGCAGCGGCATCACAGGAGGCACTGAAGCTTTCTTT. This gives the protein CASSGITGGTEAFF.

V gene TRBV20-1 combines with J gene TRBJ2-5, with 10 nucleotides matching TRBD1. The CDR3 totals 13 residues. The V gene end was trimmed by 2 bases and the J gene end by 4 bases; junction bases not matched to a gene: 1. Germline V gene lookup returns CDR1 DFQATT and CDR2 SNEGSKA (reference sequence). CDR3 nucleotide sequence: TGCAGTGCTAGACGGACAGGGGGAGAGACCCAGTACTTC. This gives the protein CSARRTGGETQYF.

In its sample, this clonotype ranks as medium-sized (0.01 to 0.1%). The rearrangement joins TRBV20-1 to TRBJ2-1, with 12 bases fitting TRBD2. Germline V CDR1 and CDR2: DFQATT, SNEGSKA (reference sequence). V gave up 1 base and J gave up 8 bases; unmatched junction bases: 15. The CDR3 consists of 18 residues. The CDR3 spells CSARGPTSGRIMGDEQFF. In DNA form, the CDR3 reads TGCAGTGCTAGAGGGCCGACTAGCGGGAGAATTATGGGCGATGAGCAGTTCTTC.

This clonotype was counted many times. This chain uses TRBV2 with TRBJ2-7; D remains unclear. With 1 base removed from V and 5 bases from J, the gap between germline ends came to 9 bases. CDR1 SNHLY and CDR2 FYNNEI come from the germline V gene. This CDR3 has 13 amino acids. The CDR3 region is CASSEGPGDEQYF. The CDR3 bases are TGTGCCAGCAGTGAAGGTCCGGGCGACGAGCAGTACTTC.

The V and J genes are TRBV20-1 and TRBJ2-7; D is undetermined. The germline gives CDR1 DFQATT, CDR2 SNEGSKA (reference sequence). Trimming removed 1 base from V and 3 bases from J, with 10 bases in between. The CDR3 contains 13 residues. CDR3 sequence: CSARGTALYEQYF. CDR3 coding DNA: TGCAGTGCTAGAGGAACAGCACTCTACGAGCAGTACTTC.